This T cell receptor beta chain was obtained from a study of cytomegalovirus exposure and HLA in healthy donors (dated by TCRdb to 2016 to 2017). Context from the whole study: An earlier analysis of a few hundred of the donors reported about 280 Gb of sequence data and 95 million to 140 million unique TCR beta sequences obtained from approximately 180 million T cells. High-throughput TCR immunosequencing, statistical association of individual TCRs with disease status, and machine learning were combined to predict cytomegalovirus infection status. Rather than drawing on any new phenotypic data, the later analysis identified candidate immune exposures from TCR beta sequences and the way those sequences occurred across donors. Typing coverage differed by locus: A, B, C, DRB1 and DQB1 were typed in roughly 629-640 donors, DQA1 in approximately 520, DPA1 in some 600, and DPB1 in 472. The study used immunosequencing to profile the T cell repertoires of more than 650 subjects and linked those repertoires to cytomegalovirus serostatus. Donor age, sex, ethnicity and CMV serostatus were compiled together with the repertoire data. Among about 410 genotyped donors of the cohort, an average of roughly 230,000 unique TCR beta nucleotide sequences was sequenced per donor, of which 15% to 20% were non-productive. An early release covering about 600 HLA-typed donors comprised roughly 300 gigabases of sequencing data and tens of millions of unique TCR sequences. The study aimed to test whether signatures of past pathogen exposure could be identified by cataloging public T cell receptors. An earlier analysis of 450 to 750 of the donors used high-throughput TCR beta sequencing to judge whether each TCR beta V gene segment behaved as functional or pseudogenic. To study patterns of TCR occurrence, a later analysis re-analyzed previously published TCR beta repertoires from around 660 donors and added high-resolution HLA genotyping. A handful of DR-DQ haplotypes were handled as single units for association and clustering because linkage in the cohort was strong. Along with the roughly 710-subject first cohort, a separate validation cohort of some 130 different subjects was used. Every discovery cohort repertoire had been produced on one sequencing platform. The genetic ancestry cluster associated with self-reported Caucasian donors included roughly 84% of the roughly 400 genotyped donors. HLA typing covered class I and class II loci at four-digit resolution. Genome-wide SNP genotypes for about three fifths of the roughly 700 donors were used in a later genetic analysis, which treated that subset as a discovery cohort.

In regard to this clone: The antigen this receptor binds is unknown. Per-base qualities were not stored, and no clone one base away is much larger.

General study outcomes and caveats: Compared with equally common non-associated chains, HLA-associated TCR beta chains in a later analysis were more clonally expanded and had lower generation probabilities. Strong co-occurrence of HLA alleles, especially DR and DQ, made assigning TCR associations to individual alleles difficult. An earlier analysis of roughly 570 of the donors showed that most TCR beta V segments appeared in productive rearrangements either about 87% or about 30% of the time, which broadly matched IMGT annotations. A further reported finding was that TCR beta sequences accurately predicted the HLA-A and HLA-B alleles for most subjects in the first cohort. Cytomegalovirus status was reported to be diagnosed by the classifier with high specificity and sensitivity in both the original and validation cohorts. HLA typing was unavailable for some donors at each locus, so association tests used only the typed subset. Several of the top co-occurrence clusters appeared to be linked to parvovirus B19, influenza, CMV and Epstein-Barr virus, according to a later analysis. The study gave a list of 150 to 200 TCR beta chains associated with cytomegalovirus. Linkage disequilibrium might explain the correlated functional status among segregating V segments, but an unknown experimental factor could not be excluded. In this cohort, only TCR beta chains were sequenced, and detectable features were limited by the absence of alpha or paired-chain data. Most TCR sequences were observed very rarely across donors, whereas some public TCRs were present in many individuals. A later genetic analysis reported fewer N-insertions in productive TCRs among donors in an Asian-associated ancestry cluster than the roughly 640-donor mean. A later analysis associated about 16,000 TCR beta sequences with specific HLA alleles at a false discovery rate of 0.05. The earlier analysis of fewer than 750 of the donors excluded some 15 rarely observed V segments, including chromosome 9 orphons, because counts were too low. In a later genetic analysis, a missense DCLRE1C variant was associated with V-gene and J-gene trimming of TCR beta chains, and the association was replicated in an independent cohort. Three of the identified cytomegalovirus-associated TCR beta chains were confirmed in vitro to be specific for cytomegalovirus antigens. Immune exposure information for the cohort was limited to CMV serostatus. The authors suggested that the approach could potentially be generalized to other disease states and immunological phenotypes. Roughly uniform sequencing depth across donors was assumed in presence/absence analyses, although this assumption may not hold. A cluster of highly shared sequence variants was judged likely to represent a technical artifact of the sequencing pipeline. In a later analysis, most CMV-associated TCR beta chains were found to appear HLA-restricted, with HLA associations seemingly driven largely by CMV exposure. In a later analysis, TCR association rates were found to vary across HLA loci, with the most associated TCRs seen for DRB1 alleles and the fewest for HLA-C alleles.

Receptor libraries were prepared by the immunoSEQ multiplex PCR assay. The multiplex PCR relied on a mix of 60 forward primers for TCR Vbeta segments and 13 reverse primers for TCR Jbeta segments. Amplification of the CDR3 region of rearranged TCR beta genes was performed with a multiplex PCR assay on genomic DNA. On the Illumina HiSeq System, the amplified TCR beta libraries were sequenced as 87-base-pair reads. Turning to the authors' computational methods: Across the 600 to 700 repertoires, a later analysis counted approximately 75 million unique TCR beta chains, 9 million to 14 million of which were shared by at least two donors. To remove PCR and sequencing errors, raw reads were error-corrected and collapsed into unique sequences using a nearest-neighbor algorithm that merged closely related sequences. Alignment of CDR3 sequences to IMGT reference sequences was used to assign V, D and J gene segments. For a sequence to be retained, a match of at least six nucleotides was required to both a V gene segment and a J gene segment. A rearrangement counted as productive if the CDR3 had no stop codons and remained in frame with V and J, and every other rearrangement counted as non-productive. Following IMGT convention, CDR3 was defined as the stretch from the second conserved V-encoded cysteine up to the conserved J-encoded phenylalanine. In an earlier analysis of around 600 of the donors, sequences lacking an unambiguous match to a single V gene segment were excluded. In an earlier analysis of some 590 of the donors, a V segment was called functional when productive rearrangements were above 56.7%, and segregating when the standard deviation between donors exceeded 5%. To diagnose cytomegalovirus status from the catalog of TCR beta chain sequences, a statistical classification framework was built. In a later analysis, TCR nucleotide sequences were compared against IMGT/GENE-DB human TR gene sequences so that V and J genes could be assigned. In a later analysis, CDR3 sequences and most-parsimonious VDJ recombination scenarios were assigned using the TCRdist pipeline. A later analysis defined each TCR beta chain by its CDR3 amino acid sequence plus V-gene family, and excluded reads lacking a unique V-gene family. A later analysis removed 500 to 600 highly shared, low-generation-probability nucleotide sequences to deal with suspected cross-contamination and a sequencing artifact. For each public chain, a later analysis derived a clonal expansion index from normalized ranks of inferred template counts within each repertoire. A later analysis computed generation probabilities with a VDJ recombination model fitted to out-of-frame rearrangements, and checked the results against IGoR. In a later analysis, hypergeometric tests were used to score TCR-TCR, TCR-HLA and TCR-CMV co-occurrence, with a repertoire-size bias correction applied to TCR pairs. In a later analysis, false discovery rates were estimated by permuting HLA or CMV assignments 20 times. In a later analysis, co-occurring TCRs were grouped with DBSCAN, and TCRdist sequence similarity was added when clustering was performed within HLA-allele-positive subsets. Repertoires with fewer than 30,000 or more than 120,000 public chains were left out of co-occurrence clustering, as were five repertoires with anomalous nucleotide sharing. Here the immuneACCESS table is served through TCRdb, limited to in-frame sequences with V and J called. Missing clones are a known gap in these copies; in checked studies unresolved V genes cover under half, and the rest lacks a known reason. V and J calls and clone size follow that table, whereas D and trimming were derived from the DNA. The sample records around 95,000 clones, approximately 72% of which are singletons. Together, the top ten hold over 9% of the sample.

The cohort was made up of 500 to 800 healthy bone marrow donors. All cohort members were sampled while nominally healthy, although unrecorded immune exposures were likely present. The donor tested CMV seropositive, placing the donor among the roughly 300 seropositive members of the cohort. Every donor gave a peripheral blood sample, and the peripheral blood mononuclear cells from that sample were used for TCR beta sequencing. Genomic DNA was extracted from the blood cell samples with the Qiagen DNeasy Blood Extraction Kit. Sequencing used PBMCs. The source is a man between 25 and 39 years old in good health and CMV-seropositive.

CDR3 region: CASSQKTEYSNQPQHF. The base sequence is TGTGCCAGCAGCCAAAAAACAGAATATAGCAATCAGCCCCAGCATTTT. Recombination joined TRBV4-2 with TRBJ1-5; the D gene cannot be named for sure. V loses 2 bases, J loses 0 bases, and the germline ends lie 11 bases apart. The CDR3 numbers 16 residues from cysteine through phenylalanine. Here the CDR3 DNA is all that survives: 48 bases in frame from base 1. Reading the germline V gene gives CDR1 LGHNA and CDR2 YNFKEQ.